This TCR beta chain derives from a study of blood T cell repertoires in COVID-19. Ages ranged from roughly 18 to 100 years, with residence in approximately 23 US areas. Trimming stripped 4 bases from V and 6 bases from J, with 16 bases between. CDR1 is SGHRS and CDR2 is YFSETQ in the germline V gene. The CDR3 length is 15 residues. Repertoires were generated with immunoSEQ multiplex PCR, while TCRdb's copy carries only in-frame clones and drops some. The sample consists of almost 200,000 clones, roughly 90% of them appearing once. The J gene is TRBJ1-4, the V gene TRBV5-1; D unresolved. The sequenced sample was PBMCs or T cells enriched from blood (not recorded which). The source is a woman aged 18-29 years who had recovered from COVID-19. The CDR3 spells CASSPPSAGDEKLFF. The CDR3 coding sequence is TGCGCCAGCAGCCCCCCGTCCGCCGGGGATGAAAAACTGTTTTTT.